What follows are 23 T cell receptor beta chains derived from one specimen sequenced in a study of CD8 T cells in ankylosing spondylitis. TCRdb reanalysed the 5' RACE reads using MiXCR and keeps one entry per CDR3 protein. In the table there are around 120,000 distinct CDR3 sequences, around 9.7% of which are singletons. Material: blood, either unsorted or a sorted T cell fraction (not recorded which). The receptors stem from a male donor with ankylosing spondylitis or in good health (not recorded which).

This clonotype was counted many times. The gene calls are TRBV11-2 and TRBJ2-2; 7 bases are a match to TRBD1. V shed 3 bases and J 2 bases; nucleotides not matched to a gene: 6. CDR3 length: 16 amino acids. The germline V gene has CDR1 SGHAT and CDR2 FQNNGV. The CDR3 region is CASSLIGTDNTGELFF. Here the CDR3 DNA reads TGTGCCAGCAGCTTGATCGGGACAGACAACACCGGGGAGCTGTTTTTT.

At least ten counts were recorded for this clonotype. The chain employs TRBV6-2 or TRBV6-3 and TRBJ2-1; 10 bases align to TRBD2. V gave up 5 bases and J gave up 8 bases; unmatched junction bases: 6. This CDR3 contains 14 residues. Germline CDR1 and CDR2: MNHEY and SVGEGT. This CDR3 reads CASSQTSGLYEQFF. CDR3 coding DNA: TGTGCCAGCAGTCAGACTAGCGGGCTCTATGAGCAGTTCTTC.

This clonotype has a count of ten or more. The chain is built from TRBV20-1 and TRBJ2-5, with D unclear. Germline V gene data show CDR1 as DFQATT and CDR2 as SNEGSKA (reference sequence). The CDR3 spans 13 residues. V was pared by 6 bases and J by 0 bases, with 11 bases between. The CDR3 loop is CSAIPDYQETQYF. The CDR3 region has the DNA TGCAGTGCCATCCCGGATTACCAAGAGACCCAGTACTTC.

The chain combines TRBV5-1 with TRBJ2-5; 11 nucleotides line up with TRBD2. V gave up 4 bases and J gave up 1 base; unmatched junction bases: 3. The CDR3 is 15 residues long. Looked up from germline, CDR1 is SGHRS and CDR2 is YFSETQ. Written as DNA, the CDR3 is TGCGCCAGCAGCGTTGGACTAGCGGGCCAAGAGACCCAGTACTTC. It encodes CASSVGLAGQETQYF.

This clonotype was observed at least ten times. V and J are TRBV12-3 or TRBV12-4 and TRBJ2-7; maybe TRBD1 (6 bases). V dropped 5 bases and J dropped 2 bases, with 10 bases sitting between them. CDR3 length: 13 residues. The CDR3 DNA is TGTGCCAGCAGTACGGACAGAGCCTACGAGCAGTACTTC. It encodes CASSTDRAYEQYF.

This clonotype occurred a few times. CDR3 in amino acids: CASSQQIIGRKRKGRAYEQYF. CDR3 DNA sequence: TGTGCCAGCAGCCAACAAATTATCGGACGAAAGAGAAAAGGGAGGGCCTACGAGCAGTACTTC. V and J are TRBV4-2 and TRBJ2-7; 7 bases map to TRBD2. V lost 2 bases to trimming and J lost 2 bases; unmatched junction nucleotides: 24. The CDR3 loop spans 21 amino acids. From germline, CDR1 is LGHNA and CDR2 YNFKEQ.

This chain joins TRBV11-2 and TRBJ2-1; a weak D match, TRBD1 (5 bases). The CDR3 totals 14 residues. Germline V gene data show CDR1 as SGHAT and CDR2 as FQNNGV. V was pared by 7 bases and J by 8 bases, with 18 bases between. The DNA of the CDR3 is TGTGCCAGCAAGGTGTCTGGACCCAGGGATGAGCAGTTCTTC. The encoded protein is CASKVSGPRDEQFF.

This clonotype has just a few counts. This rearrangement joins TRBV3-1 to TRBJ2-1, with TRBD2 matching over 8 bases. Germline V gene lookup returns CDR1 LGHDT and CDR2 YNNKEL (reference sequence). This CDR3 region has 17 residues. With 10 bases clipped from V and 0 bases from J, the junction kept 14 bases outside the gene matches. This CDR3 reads CATTQDLSGGSYNEQFF. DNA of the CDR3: TGTGCCACCACCCAAGATCTCAGCGGGGGCTCCTACAATGAGCAGTTCTTC.

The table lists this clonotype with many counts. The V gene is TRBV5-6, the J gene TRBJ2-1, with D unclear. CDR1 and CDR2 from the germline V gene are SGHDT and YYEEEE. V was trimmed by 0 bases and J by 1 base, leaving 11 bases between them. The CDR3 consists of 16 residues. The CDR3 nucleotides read TGTGCCAGCAGCTTGGTTTCGTGGGATTCCTACAATGAGCAGTTCTTC. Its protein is CASSLVSWDSYNEQFF.

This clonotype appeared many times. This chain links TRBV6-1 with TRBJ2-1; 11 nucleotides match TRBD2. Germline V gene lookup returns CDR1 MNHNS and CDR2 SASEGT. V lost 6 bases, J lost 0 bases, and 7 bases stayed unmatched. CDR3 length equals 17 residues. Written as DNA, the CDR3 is TGTGCCAGCAGGGGTATAGCGGGAGGGAGCTCCTACAATGAGCAGTTCTTC. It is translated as CASRGIAGGSSYNEQFF.

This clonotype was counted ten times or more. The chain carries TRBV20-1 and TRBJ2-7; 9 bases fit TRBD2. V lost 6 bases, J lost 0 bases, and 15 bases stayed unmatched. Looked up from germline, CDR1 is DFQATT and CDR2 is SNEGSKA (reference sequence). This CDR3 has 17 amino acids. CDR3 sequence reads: CSAEKTRTSGSSYEQYF. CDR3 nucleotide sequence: TGCAGTGCCGAAAAAACCAGAACTAGCGGGTCCTCCTACGAGCAGTACTTC.

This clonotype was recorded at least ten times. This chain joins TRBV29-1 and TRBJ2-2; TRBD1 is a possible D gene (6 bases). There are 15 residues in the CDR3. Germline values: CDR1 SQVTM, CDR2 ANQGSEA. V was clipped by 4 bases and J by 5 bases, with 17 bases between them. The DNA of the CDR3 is TGCAGCGTTGCGAAAACAGGGAGTGTTACCGGGGAGCTGTTTTTT. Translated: CSVAKTGSVTGELFF.

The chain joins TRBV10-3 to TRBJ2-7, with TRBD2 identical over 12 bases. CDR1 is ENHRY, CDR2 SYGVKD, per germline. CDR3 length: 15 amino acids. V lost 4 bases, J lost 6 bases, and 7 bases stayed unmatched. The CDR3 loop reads CAISGLAGGPCEQYF. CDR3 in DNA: TGTGCCATCAGTGGGCTAGCGGGAGGGCCCTGCGAGCAGTACTTC.

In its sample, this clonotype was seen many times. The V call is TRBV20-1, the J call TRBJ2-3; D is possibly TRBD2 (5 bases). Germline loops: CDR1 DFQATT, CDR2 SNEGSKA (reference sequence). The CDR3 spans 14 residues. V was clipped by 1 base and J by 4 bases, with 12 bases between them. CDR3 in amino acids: CSARVQRRPDTQYF. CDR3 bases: TGCAGTGCTAGAGTTCAGCGGAGACCAGATACGCAGTATTTT.

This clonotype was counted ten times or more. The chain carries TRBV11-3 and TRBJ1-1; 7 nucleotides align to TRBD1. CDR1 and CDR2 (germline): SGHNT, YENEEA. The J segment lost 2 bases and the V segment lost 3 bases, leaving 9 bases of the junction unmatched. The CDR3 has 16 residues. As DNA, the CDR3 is TGTGCCAGCAGCTTCTCGAACAGGGGCGGCAACACTGAAGCTTTCTTT. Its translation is CASSFSNRGGNTEAFF.

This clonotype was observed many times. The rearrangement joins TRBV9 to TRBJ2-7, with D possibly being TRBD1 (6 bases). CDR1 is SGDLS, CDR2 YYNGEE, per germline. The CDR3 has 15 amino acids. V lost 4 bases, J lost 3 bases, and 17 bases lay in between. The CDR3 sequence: CASSPDRNAHYEQYF. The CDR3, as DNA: TGTGCCAGCAGCCCCGACAGGAACGCTCACTACGAGCAGTACTTC.

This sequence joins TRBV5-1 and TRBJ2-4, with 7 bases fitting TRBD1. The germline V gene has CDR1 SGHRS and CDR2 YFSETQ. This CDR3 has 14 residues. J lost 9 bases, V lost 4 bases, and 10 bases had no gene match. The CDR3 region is CASSPGQTKSIQYF. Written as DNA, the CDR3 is TGCGCCAGCAGCCCGGGACAGACAAAGAGCATTCAGTACTTC.

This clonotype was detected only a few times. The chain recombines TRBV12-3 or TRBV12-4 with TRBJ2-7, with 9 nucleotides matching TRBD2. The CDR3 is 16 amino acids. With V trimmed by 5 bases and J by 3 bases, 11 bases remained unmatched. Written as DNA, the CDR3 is TGTGCCAGCAGTAGTTCCAACCTAGCGGGACACTACGAGCAGTACTTC. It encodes CASSSSNLAGHYEQYF.

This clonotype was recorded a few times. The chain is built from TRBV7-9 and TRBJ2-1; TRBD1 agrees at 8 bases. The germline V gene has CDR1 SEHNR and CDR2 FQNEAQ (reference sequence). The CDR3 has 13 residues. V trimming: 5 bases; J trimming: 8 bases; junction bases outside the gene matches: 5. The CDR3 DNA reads TGTGCCAGCAGCCCATTACAGGGGGATGAGCAGTTCTTC. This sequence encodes CASSPLQGDEQFF. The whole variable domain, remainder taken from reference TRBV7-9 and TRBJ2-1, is DTGVSQNPRHKITKRGQNVTFRCDPISEHNRLYWYRQTLGQGPEFLTYFQNEAQLEKSRLLSDRFSAERPKGSFSTLEIQRTEQGDSAMYLCASSPLQGDEQFFGPGTRLTVL.

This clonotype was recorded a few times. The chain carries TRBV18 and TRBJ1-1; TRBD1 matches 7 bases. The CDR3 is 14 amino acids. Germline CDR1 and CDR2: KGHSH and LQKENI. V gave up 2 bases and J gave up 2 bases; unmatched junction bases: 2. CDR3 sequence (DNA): TGTGCCAGCTCACCAAGGGACAGTAACACTGAAGCTTTCTTT. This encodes CASSPRDSNTEAFF.

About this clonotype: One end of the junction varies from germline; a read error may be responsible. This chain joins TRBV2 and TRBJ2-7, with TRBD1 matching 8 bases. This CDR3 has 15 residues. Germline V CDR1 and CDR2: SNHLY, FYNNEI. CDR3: CASREGQGGYYEQYF. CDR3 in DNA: TGTGCCAGCAGGGAAGGACAGGGAGGTTACTACGAGCAGTACTTC.

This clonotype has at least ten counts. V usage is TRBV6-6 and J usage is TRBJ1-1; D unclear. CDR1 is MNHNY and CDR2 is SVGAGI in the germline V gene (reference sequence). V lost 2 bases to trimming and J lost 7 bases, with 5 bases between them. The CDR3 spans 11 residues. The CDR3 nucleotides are TGTGCCAGCAGTTACGGTTATGAAGCTTTCTTT. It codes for CASSYGYEAFF.

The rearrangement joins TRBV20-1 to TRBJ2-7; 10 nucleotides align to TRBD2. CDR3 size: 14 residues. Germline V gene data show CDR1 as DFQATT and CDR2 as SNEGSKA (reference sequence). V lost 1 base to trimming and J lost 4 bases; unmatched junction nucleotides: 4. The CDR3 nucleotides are TGCAGTGCTAGAGCCAGCGGGAGGGAATACGAGCAGTACTTC. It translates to CSARASGREYEQYF.